This T cell receptor (beta chain) was recovered during a study of neoadjuvant nivolumab and ipilimumab in lung cancer. Turning to the study itself: Nivolumab 3 mg/kg was given days 1, 15 and 29, plus ipilimumab 1 mg/kg day 1 in combination.

Looked up from germline, CDR1 is SNHLY and CDR2 is FYNNEI. V lost 2 bases to trimming and J lost 2 bases, with 12 bases between them. The CDR3 consists of 15 residues. On this clone itself: Its matching antigen is unknown.

The repertoire was sequenced with immunoSEQ multiplex PCR; TCRdb's copy has only in-frame clones and lacks some. The table includes about 38,000 clones, 89% detected once. General study findings and limits: Only two of four nivolumab-treated tumors gained richness and clonality by surgery. Compared with tumor-adjacent uninvolved lung, resected tumors showed greater richness and clonality. Pathologic regression was not significantly tied to TCR clonality.

The rearrangement uses TRBV2 and TRBJ2-5; D may be TRBD2 (5 bases). Sequencing was performed on peripheral blood, taken before neoadjuvant nivolumab, alone or with ipilimumab. This receptor was identified in an adult with non-small cell lung cancer. The CDR3 is CASSERPGIQETQYF. In nucleotides, the CDR3 is TGTGCCAGCAGTGAACGCCCGGGAATACAAGAGACCCAGTACTTC.